Listed below are T cell receptor beta chains from one sample, sequenced in a study of vaccination effects on CD4 cells after COVID-19. Their specific antigens are unknown. TCRdb's table, derived via immunoSEQ multiplex PCR, lists solely in-frame clones and lacks some. The repertoire holds tens of thousands of clones, over 70% seen once, with less than 45% in the top ten. The source was CD4+ T cells from PBMCs cultured with a peptide pool, collected before COVID-19 vaccination. These receptors were taken from a human donor who had a prior SARS-CoV-2 infection. The CDR3 runs from the conserved cysteine through the conserved F or W. D genes are given only for firm matches. Where a row states a size, it is once, few, many or the class of an expanded clone; other rows omit it.

>TRBJ1-1|NA|TRBV15|once
TGTGCCACCAGCATGCAGGGCCTAGGGTCTGAAGCTTTCTTT
CATSMQGLGSEAFF
>TRBJ2-5|NA|TRBV11-3|NA
TGTGCCAGCAGCTTAGGAGGCATGTACCAAGAGACCCAGTACTTC
CASSLGGMYQETQYF
>TRBJ2-3|NA|TRBV9|NA
TGTGCCAGCAGCGCCGGACTAACAGATACGCAGTATTTT
CASSAGLTDTQYF
>TRBJ2-3|NA|TRBV5-1|few
TGCGCCAGCAGCTATGGGTCGGACGGCACAGATACGCAGTATTTT
CASSYGSDGTDTQYF
>TRBJ2-7|TRBD1|TRBV11-3|NA
TGTGCCAGCAGCTTAGCCGGACAGGGAGCCTACGAGCAGTACTTC
CASSLAGQGAYEQYF
>TRBJ1-2|NA|TRBV30|few
TGTGCCTGGGTCTGGGGGGGGCGCGTTAACTATGGCTACACCTTC
CAWVWGGRVNYGYTF
>TRBJ2-3|TRBD2|TRBV7-9|NA
TGTGCCACGGGGCTAGCGGGAGCAGATACGCAGTATTTT
CATGLAGADTQYF
>TRBJ2-7|NA|TRBV6-6|NA
TGTGCCAGCAGCCGGCAAATCGGCGAGCAGTACTTC
CASSRQIGEQYF
>TRBJ1-5|NA|TRBV30|NA
TGTGCCTGGAGCACAGGGTTTGGTCAGCCCCAGCATTTT
CAWSTGFGQPQHF
>TRBJ2-7|TRBD2|TRBV5-1|NA
TGCGCCAGCAGCTTGGGAGGACTAGCGGGGACCTACGAGCAGTACTTC
CASSLGGLAGTYEQYF
>TRBJ1-4|NA|TRBV4-1|NA
TGCGCCAGCAGCCAAGCGGCCCGAGAAATGAGTGGACTGTTTTTT
CASSQAAREMSGLFF
>TRBJ2-1|NA|TRBV12-3/TRBV12-4|NA
TGTGCCAGCAGTTTAGTCGCAACTCCAAGGCAGTTCTTC
CASSLVATPRQFF
>TRBJ2-3|NA|TRBV7-8|once
TGTGCCAGCAGCTCCAACGCCCCGGGGGCCGGTTCGCAGTATTTT
CASSSNAPGAGSQYF
>TRBJ2-3|NA|TRBV28|NA
TGTGCCAGCAGTTTCTTTACCGCTAGGACAGCTAGCACAGATACGCAGTATTTT
CASSFFTARTASTDTQYF
>TRBJ1-1|TRBD1|TRBV6-5|NA
TGTGCCAGCAGCTGGGACAGGTCTTCGAACACTGAAGCTTTCTTT
CASSWDRSSNTEAFF
>TRBJ1-4|NA|TRBV6-5|NA
TGTGCCAGCAGTCATGGCAGGCTATTTGAAAAACTGTTTTTT
CASSHGRLFEKLFF
>TRBJ2-3|TRBD2|TRBV5-6|NA
TGTGCCAGCAGCTTCACTAGCGGGTTTCGTACAGATACGCAGTATTTT
CASSFTSGFRTDTQYF
>TRBJ2-2|NA|TRBV9|NA
TGTGCCAGCAGCGGAAAACAGGGGGGGTGGGTCGCCGGGGAGCTGTTTTTT
CASSGKQGGWVAGELFF
>TRBJ2-5|NA|TRBV3-1/TRBV3-2|NA
TGTGCCAGCAGCCAACGACACCGAGAGACCCAGTACTTC
CASSQRHRETQYF
>TRBJ2-7|NA|TRBV18|NA
TGTGCCAGCTCACCTATAGACGGCTCCTACGAGCAGTACTTC
CASSPIDGSYEQYF
>TRBJ1-1|NA|TRBV12-3/TRBV12-4|NA
TGTGCCAGCAGTTTAGGTTTGAACACTGAAGCTTTCTTT
CASSLGLNTEAFF
>TRBJ1-2|TRBD1|TRBV5-6|NA
TGTGCCAGCAACCGACAGGGAAGCTATGGCTACACCTTC
CASNRQGSYGYTF
>TRBJ1-5|NA|TRBV19|NA
TGTGCCAGTAGTATTTATCGTGCAGGGAGTAATCAGCCCCAGCATTTT
CASSIYRAGSNQPQHF
>TRBJ2-1|NA|TRBV18|NA
TGTGCCAGCTCACCACTATCAGGGCCGGAGCAGTTCTTC
CASSPLSGPEQFF
>TRBJ2-1|TRBD2|TRBV18|NA
TGTGCCAGCTCACGAAGTAGCGGGAGCTCCTACAATGAGCAGTTCTTC
CASSRSSGSSYNEQFF
>TRBJ2-5|NA|TRBV5-1|NA
TGCGCCAGCAGCCTGCCTGGAGGCGAGACCCAGTACTTC
CASSLPGGETQYF
>TRBJ2-2|TRBD2|TRBV10-3|NA
TGTGCCGCAGCGAGTTTCGGGAGCGGGAGAACCGGGGAGCTGTTTTTT
CAAASFGSGRTGELFF
>TRBJ2-3|NA|TRBV11-1|NA
TGTGCCAGCAGCTCCCAGGAGCGGGTTAGCACAGATACGCAGTATTTT
CASSSQERVSTDTQYF
>TRBJ1-3|NA|TRBV5-1|NA
TGCGCCAGCAGCTTAACCGGGACATTCTCTGGAAACACCATATATTTT
CASSLTGTFSGNTIYF
>TRBJ1-6|TRBD1|TRBV9|few
TGTGCCAGCAGCGTAGAGGGGGCAAATAATTCACCCCTCCACTTT
CASSVEGANNSPLHF
>TRBJ2-1|TRBD2|TRBV20-1|NA
TGCAGTGCTAGTGAACCTTCTGGGACTAGCGTTCGGGATGAGCAGTTCTTC
CSASEPSGTSVRDEQFF
>TRBJ2-1|TRBD2|TRBV24-1|NA
TGTGCCACCAGTGACCCCACTAGCGGGGACTTAAATGAGCAGTTCTTC
CATSDPTSGDLNEQFF
>TRBJ2-5|NA|TRBV30|NA
TGTGCCTGGAGTCCGAGAGAGACCCAGTACTTC
CAWSPRETQYF
>TRBJ2-7|NA|TRBV5-1|once
TGCGCCAGCAGCTTGGATGTTGCGCGCGAGCAGTACTTC
CASSLDVAREQYF
>TRBJ2-3|NA|TRBV15|NA
TGTGCCACCAGCAGAGGAGGCGGTGTCACAGATACGCAGTATTTT
CATSRGGGVTDTQYF
>TRBJ2-2|NA|TRBV14|NA
TGTGCCAGCAGCCAAAGCTCAAACACCGGGGAGCTGTTTTTT
CASSQSSNTGELFF
>TRBJ1-2|NA|TRBV13|NA
TGTGCCAGCAGCTGGACAGTATATGGCTACACCTTC
CASSWTVYGYTF
>TRBJ2-7|TRBD2|TRBV20-1|NA
TGCAGTGCTAGTGCCGGGACTAGCGGGTACGAGCAGTACTTC
CSASAGTSGYEQYF
>TRBJ2-7|TRBD2|TRBV7-2|NA
TGTGCCAGCAGCTGGAGCGGGGGGGGCTACGAGCAGTACTTC
CASSWSGGGYEQYF
>TRBJ2-1|NA|TRBV9|NA
TGTGCCAGCAGCGTTAGGGGCGCGGACGTAGACAATGAGCAGTTCTTC
CASSVRGADVDNEQFF
>TRBJ1-5|NA|TRBV18|NA
TGTGCCAGCTCACCACAGCGGGGCAATAGCAATCAGCCCCAGCATTTT
CASSPQRGNSNQPQHF
>TRBJ2-3|TRBD2|TRBV18|NA
TGTGCCAGCTCACCACTTAGCGGGTCTGGAGATACGCAGTATTTT
CASSPLSGSGDTQYF
>TRBJ2-7|NA|TRBV19|NA
TGTGCCAGTAGCGGGACGATAACCTACGAGCAGTACTTC
CASSGTITYEQYF
>TRBJ2-3|NA|TRBV12-5|NA
TGTGCTAGTGGTTTGTCTATAGGGGTGGGAGATACGCAGTATTTT
CASGLSIGVGDTQYF
>TRBJ2-7|TRBD2|TRBV6-5|NA
TGTGCCAGCAGTTACTCGACTAGCTATACCTACGAGCAGTACTTC
CASSYSTSYTYEQYF
>TRBJ2-5|TRBD2|TRBV12-5|NA
TGTGCTAGTGGCTATGGGCTAGCGGGGGGGGTGGAGGAGACCCAGTACTTC
CASGYGLAGGVEETQYF
>TRBJ2-7|TRBD2|TRBV4-1|NA
TGCGCCAGCAGCCAAGGGGCGACTAGCGGGAGACAGTACTTC
CASSQGATSGRQYF
>TRBJ2-1|TRBD2|TRBV5-5|NA
TGTGCCAGCAGCTTGTACGGGGGGGCCGTGAATGAGCAGTTCTTC
CASSLYGGAVNEQFF
>TRBJ2-7|TRBD1|TRBV20-1|few
TGCAGTGCTAGTTCCCCGGACAGGGGCGCCTACGAGCAGTACTTC
CSASSPDRGAYEQYF
>TRBJ1-1|NA|TRBV7-8|NA
TGTGCCAGCAGCCCCACGTACCAGGGTCCCACTGAAGCTTTCTTT
CASSPTYQGPTEAFF
>TRBJ1-2|TRBD1|TRBV9|NA
TGTGCCAGCAGCGCCCGGGGGGACCACAGGGGGAGCTACACCTTC
CASSARGDHRGSYTF
>TRBJ1-1|NA|TRBV7-9|NA
TGTGCCAGCAGCTTAGCCCCATCGGGTACTGAAGCTTTCTTT
CASSLAPSGTEAFF
>TRBJ2-6|NA|TRBV5-1|NA
TGCGCCAGCAGCTTGTTGGGGGGTGGGGCCAACGTCCTGACTTTC
CASSLLGGGANVLTF
>TRBJ2-3|NA|TRBV7-2|once
TGTGCCAGCAGCCCCTCTGGTACCTCTAGCACAGATACGCAGTATTTT
CASSPSGTSSTDTQYF
>TRBJ2-5|NA|TRBV7-2|NA
TGTGCCAGCAGCTTGTTCGGGGTTGAGACCCAGTACTTC
CASSLFGVETQYF
>TRBJ2-7|NA|TRBV14|NA
TGTGCCAGCAGCCGAGACTGGGGCTCCTACGAGCAGTACTTC
CASSRDWGSYEQYF
>TRBJ2-3|NA|TRBV2|NA
TGTGCCAGCACGGGATGGACTAGCACAGATACGCAGTATTTT
CASTGWTSTDTQYF
>TRBJ1-2|NA|TRBV6-5|NA
TGTGCCAGCCGAGGACAGTCAATCTATGGCTACACCTTC
CASRGQSIYGYTF
>TRBJ1-1|NA|TRBV11-2|NA
TGTGCCAGCAGCTCGGCAAGGTTTGCGGGCAACACTGAAGCTTTCTTT
CASSSARFAGNTEAFF
>TRBJ1-2|NA|TRBV2|NA
TGTGCCAGCAGTGAATGGTCTCTACGATCGGGGTATGGCTACACCTTC
CASSEWSLRSGYGYTF